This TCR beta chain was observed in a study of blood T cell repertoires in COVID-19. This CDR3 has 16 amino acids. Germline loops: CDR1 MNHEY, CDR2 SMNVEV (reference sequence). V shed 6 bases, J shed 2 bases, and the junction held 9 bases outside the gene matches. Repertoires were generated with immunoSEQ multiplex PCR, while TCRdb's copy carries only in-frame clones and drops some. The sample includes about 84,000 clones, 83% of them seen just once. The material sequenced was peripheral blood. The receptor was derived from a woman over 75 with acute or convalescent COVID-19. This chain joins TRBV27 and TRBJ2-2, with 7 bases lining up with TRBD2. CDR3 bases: TGTGCCAGCAGCTACTCGGGACTACCAAACACCGGGGAGCTGTTTTTT. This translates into CASSYSGLPNTGELFF.